The 18 T cell receptor beta chains given below trace back to one sample, sequenced in a study of cytomegalovirus exposure and HLA in healthy donors. Assay: immunoSEQ multiplex PCR; the TCRdb copy retains only in-frame clones and omits some. In the table there are roughly 60,000 clones, around 90% of which are singletons. The sequencing input was PBMCs. Every receptor here comes from a woman under 30 in good health and CMV-seronegative.

V is TRBV9 and J is TRBJ2-1; 10 bases are a match to TRBD2. The CDR3 length is 15 residues. J gave up 3 bases and V 3 bases, and 3 bases lay outside the gene matches. Germline V gives CDR1 SGDLS, CDR2 YYNGEE. This CDR3 reads CASSGSGGGYNEQFF. The DNA for the CDR3 is TGTGCCAGCAGCGGGAGCGGGGGGGGCTACAATGAGCAGTTCTTC.

The chain carries TRBV4-1 and TRBJ1-1; 7 nucleotides align to TRBD1. Germline CDR1 MGHRA, CDR2 YSYEKL. The V segment lost 0 bases and the J segment 8 bases; nucleotides outside the gene matches: 3. CDR3 length: 13 residues. Here the CDR3 reads CASSQDGTVEAFF. The CDR3 nucleotides read TGCGCCAGCAGCCAAGACGGGACAGTAGAAGCTTTCTTT.

This clone was counted only a few times. This chain connects TRBV11-2 to TRBJ2-1, with 8 bases aligning to TRBD1. The trim removed 4 bases at V and 6 bases at J, leaving 8 bases unmatched. The CDR3 loop spans 15 amino acids. Germline loops: CDR1 SGHAT, CDR2 FQNNGV. The CDR3 is CASSSRDRSPNEQFF. In DNA, the CDR3 is TGTGCCAGCAGCTCCCGGGACAGGTCCCCCAATGAGCAGTTCTTC. The whole variable domain, remainder taken from reference TRBV11-2 and TRBJ2-1, is EAGVAQSPRYKIIEKRQSVAFWCNPISGHATLYWYQQILGQGPKLLIQFQNNGVVDDSQLPKDRFSAERLKGVDSTLKIQPAKLEDSAVYLCASSSRDRSPNEQFFGPGTRLTVL.

Here the CDR3 DNA reads TGTGCCAGCAGCTTGGCGACAGCAAGGAACACTGAAGCTTTCTTT. The encoded protein is CASSLATARNTEAFF. V gene TRBV5-8 combines with J gene TRBJ1-1, with D possibly TRBD1 on 5 matching bases. The ends were cut back, 0 bases at V and 1 base at J, with 10 bases in the middle. The length of the CDR3 is 15 residues. Per the germline V gene, CDR1 is SGHTS and CDR2 is YDEGEE.

The J gene is TRBJ1-5, the V gene TRBV28; D call uncertain. This CDR3 contains 17 residues. The germline V gene has CDR1 MDHEN and CDR2 SYDVKM. With 5 bases removed from V and 1 base from J, the gap between germline ends came to 18 bases. CDR3 coding DNA: TGTGCCAGCAGTGGTCCGACCCGAAGAGGAAGCAATCAGCCCCAGCATTTT. It codes for CASSGPTRRGSNQPQHF.

This chain uses TRBV30 with TRBJ2-5, with D perhaps matching TRBD1 (6 bases). Germline-derived CDR1 and CDR2 are GTSNPN and SVGIG (reference sequence). The ends were cut back, 3 bases at V and 2 bases at J, with 10 bases in the middle. This CDR3 has 13 amino acids. The CDR3 reads CAWSTGPQETQYF. For the CDR3, the DNA is TGTGCCTGGAGCACAGGGCCACAAGAGACCCAGTACTTC.

The chain couples TRBV11-2 to TRBJ2-1; D is undetermined. The length of the CDR3 is 15 residues. V gave up 8 bases and J gave up 4 bases, with 18 bases separating them. CDR1 is SGHAT, CDR2 FQNNGV, per germline. DNA for the CDR3: TGTGCCAGCGGAGTACCACCACAAGCATACAATGAGCAGTTCTTC. Its translation: CASGVPPQAYNEQFF.

The CDR3 region has the DNA TGTGCCAGCAGCTCCATCTATAGCAATCAGCCCCAGCATTTT. Protein sequence: CASSSIYSNQPQHF. This rearrangement joins TRBV7-9 to TRBJ1-5; D gene ambiguous. The germline V gene has CDR1 SEHNR and CDR2 FQNEAQ (reference sequence). The V gene lost 4 bases and the J gene lost 0 bases, with 7 bases spanning the gap. The CDR3 is 14 residues long.

The chain carries TRBV7-9 and TRBJ1-2, with D possibly TRBD1 on 6 matching bases. Germline-derived CDR1 and CDR2 are SEHNR and FQNEAQ (reference sequence). Trimming took 3 bases from V and 3 from J, leaving 14 bases between them. CDR3 length: 15 amino acids. CDR3 sequence: CASSFPTAGDYGYTF. The CDR3 coding sequence is TGTGCCAGCAGCTTCCCCACCGCAGGGGACTATGGCTACACCTTC.

V is TRBV5-1 and J is TRBJ1-1; D perhaps matches TRBD1 (5 bases). Germline V CDR1 and CDR2: SGHRS, YFSETQ. V was trimmed by 6 bases and J by 2 bases, leaving 14 bases between them. The CDR3 length is 14 residues. The CDR3 DNA reads as TGCGCCAGCAAGCAGGGTGGGGCAAACACTGAAGCTTTCTTT. It specifies CASKQGGANTEAFF.

The chain carries TRBV11-3 and TRBJ1-2; weak D call: TRBD1 (5 bases). Germline V gene sequence: CDR1 SGHNT, CDR2 YENEEA. This CDR3 is built from 13 residues. The germline V and J ends were trimmed by 1 base and 3 bases, with 6 bases remaining between them. The CDR3 sequence is CASSLGGDYGYTF. The CDR3 DNA reads TGTGCCAGCAGCTTAGGGGGCGACTATGGCTACACCTTC. The full variable domain, its missing parts supplied by reference TRBV11-3 and TRBJ1-2, is EAGVVQSPRYKIIEKKQPVAFWCNPISGHNTLYWYLQNLGQGPELLIRYENEEAVDDSQLPKDRFSAERLKGVDSTLKIQPAELGDSAVYLCASSLGGDYGYTFGSGTRLTVV.

The chain recombines TRBV2 with TRBJ2-7; tentative D call: TRBD2 (5 bases). The CDR3 has 16 amino acids. Germline V gives CDR1 SNHLY, CDR2 FYNNEI. Deletions cut 1 base from V and 0 bases from J, with 13 bases between. CDR3 coding DNA: TGTGCCAGCAGTGAAGGGGCTTCCGGGATCTCCTACGAGCAGTACTTC. This gives the protein CASSEGASGISYEQYF. The full variable domain, rest sourced from reference TRBV2 and TRBJ2-7, is EPEVTQTPSHQVTQMGQEVILRCVPISNHLYFYWYRQILGQKVEFLVSFYNNEISEKSEIFDDQFSVERPDGSNFTLKIRSTKLEDSAMYFCASSEGASGISYEQYFGPGTRLTVT.

This clone was picked up a small number of times. This chain connects TRBV4-3 to TRBJ2-7; D gene unclear. Germline V gene data show CDR1 as LGHNA and CDR2 as YSLEER. Trimming removed 3 bases from V and 3 bases from J, with 18 bases in between. The CDR3 runs to 16 residues. The CDR3 region is CASSHDPSEPFYEQYF. CDR3 nucleotides: TGCGCCAGCAGCCACGACCCCAGCGAACCTTTCTACGAGCAGTACTTC.

The V and J genes are TRBV5-8 and TRBJ2-7, with TRBD1 matching over 12 bases. V shed 5 bases, J shed 6 bases, and the junction held 9 bases outside the gene matches. The length of the CDR3 is 15 residues. CDR1 and CDR2 from the germline V gene are SGHTS and YDEGEE. The CDR3 DNA sequence: TGTGCCAGCAGGGGACAGGGGGCTGAATCCAGCGAGCAGTACTTC. It codes for CASRGQGAESSEQYF.

The gene calls are TRBV2 and TRBJ1-3; D is ambiguous. Germline CDR1 is SNHLY and CDR2 is FYNNEI. V was trimmed by 5 bases and J by 0 bases, leaving 14 bases between them. The CDR3 sequence is 16 residues long. DNA for the CDR3: TGTGCCAGCAGTTCTATTACGACACCCTCTGGAAACACCATATATTTT. Amino acids: CASSSITTPSGNTIYF.

The chain joins TRBV4-2 to TRBJ2-1; a weak D match, TRBD1 (6 bases). Trimming took 0 bases from V and 2 from J, leaving 11 bases between them. Germline-derived CDR1 and CDR2 are LGHNA and YNFKEQ. The CDR3 loop spans 16 amino acids. The CDR3 region has the DNA TGTGCCAGCAGCCAAGATTTCAGGGGTGCCTACAATGAGCAGTTCTTC. Amino acids: CASSQDFRGAYNEQFF.

The gene calls are TRBV27 and TRBJ1-1; TRBD1 might be the D (6 bases). Germline loops: CDR1 MNHEY, CDR2 SMNVEV (reference sequence). V shed 2 bases and J shed 6 bases, with 10 bases lying between them. The CDR3 has 13 residues. The CDR3, as DNA: TGTGCCAGCAGTTTACGGGGGGCCCCTGAAGCTTTCTTT. It specifies CASSLRGAPEAFF.

The rearrangement uses TRBV28 and TRBJ2-1; possible D gene TRBD1, 5 bases. The CDR3 has 15 residues. Trimming removed 5 bases from V and 4 bases from J, with 15 bases in between. Per the germline V gene, CDR1 is MDHEN and CDR2 is SYDVKM. As DNA, the CDR3 is TGTGCCAGCAGTACCCCCAGCAGGGCTTACAATGAGCAGTTCTTC. Amino acids: CASSTPSRAYNEQFF.